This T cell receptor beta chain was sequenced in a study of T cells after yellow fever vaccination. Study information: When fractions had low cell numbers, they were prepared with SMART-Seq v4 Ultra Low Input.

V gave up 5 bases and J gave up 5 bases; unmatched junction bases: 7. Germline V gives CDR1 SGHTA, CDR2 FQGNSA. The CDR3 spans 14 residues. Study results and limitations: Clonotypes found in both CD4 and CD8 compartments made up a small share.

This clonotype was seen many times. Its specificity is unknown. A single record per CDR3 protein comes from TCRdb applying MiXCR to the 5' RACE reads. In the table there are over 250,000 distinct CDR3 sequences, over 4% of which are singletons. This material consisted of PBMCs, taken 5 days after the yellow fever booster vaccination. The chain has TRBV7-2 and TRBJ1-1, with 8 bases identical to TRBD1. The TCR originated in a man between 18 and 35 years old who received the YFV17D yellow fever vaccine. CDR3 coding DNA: TGTGCCAGCAGCCGAGAAAACAGGGGGACTGAAGCTTTCTTT. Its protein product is CASSRENRGTEAFF.